These T cell receptor beta chains were read from a single sample in a study of T-cell memory formation after mild COVID-19. MiXCR, applied by TCRdb to the 5' RACE reads, yields one record per CDR3 protein. The sample contains under 550,000 distinct CDR3 sequences, more than 15% of which appear only once. Sequenced material: PBMCs or a T cell subset sorted from them (not recorded which). These receptors all stem from a young man who had mild COVID-19 (a few samples of this study predate the infection). Cell type and time point are not known. Each CDR3 is given without its conserved first and last residue. D genes are given only for firm matches. Rows may omit the clone size; those that give it use once, few, many or a size class.

j_call clone_size d_call v_call cdr3_aa
TRBJ2-3 NA NA TRBV5-1 ASSPQRADPDTQY
TRBJ1-3 few NA TRBV9 ASSVGGISGNTIY
TRBJ2-1 NA NA TRBV14 ASGRTPINEQF
TRBJ1-1 many TRBD1 TRBV12-3/TRBV12-4 ASSTTGALEAF
TRBJ2-1 many TRBD1 TRBV5-1 ASSFTGQGINEQF
TRBJ1-1 NA NA TRBV7-9 ASRIGGSEAF
TRBJ2-3 NA TRBD2 TRBV18 ASSPPAGGGTDTQY
TRBJ2-3 NA TRBD2 TRBV7-2 ASSFQRGEADTQY
TRBJ1-2 many NA TRBV5-1 ASSPTNYGYT
TRBJ1-1 many NA TRBV5-1 ASSPPGDTEAF
TRBJ2-3 few NA TRBV5-6 ASSSQYLLGTDTQY
TRBJ2-1 few NA TRBV6-2/TRBV6-3 ASSYVPGTGNEQF
TRBJ1-4 NA NA TRBV7-9 ASSRTMLSEKLF
TRBJ1-5 NA NA TRBV5-1 ASSFQGDDQPQH
TRBJ2-3 NA TRBD2 TRBV7-8 ASSTQKTSGDTQY
TRBJ1-1 NA TRBD1 TRBV5-1 ASRDRVNTEAF
TRBJ1-5 NA NA TRBV19 ASGQLSNQPQH
TRBJ2-1 few NA TRBV7-3 ASSSGGPVQF
TRBJ2-1 few NA TRBV11-2 ASSSFLARAYNEQF
TRBJ2-3 few TRBD2 TRBV7-6 ASSLRAGAGSGADTQY
TRBJ2-2 NA NA TRBV12-3/TRBV12-4 ASTASSRYTGELF
TRBJ2-3 few NA TRBV6-2/TRBV6-3 ASSYSDSRLADTQY
TRBJ2-1 few TRBD2 TRBV9 ASSGAGFDEQF
TRBJ2-7 NA TRBD2 TRBV6-5 ASSYSGGGDYEQY
TRBJ2-1 NA TRBD2 TRBV2 ASRGLAALRNEQF
TRBJ2-3 few TRBD2 TRBV4-1 ASSQTSGFTDTQY
TRBJ1-2 few NA TRBV7-8 ASSLARDAGYT